The sequence of this T cell receptor (beta chain) was determined in a study of regulatory T cells in long-lasting Graves disease. Study summary: Less than 3 months of antithyroid drugs had been taken by newly diagnosed Graves' patients.

Findings and caveats of the study: Newly diagnosed disease favored TRBV20-1 and TRBJ2-1 over persistent disease. In persistent patients, shared public clonotypes (under 3,000) outnumbered those in new patients (roughly 1,000). The study examined only peripheral blood, not thyroid tissue.

This CDR3 has 15 amino acids. V was trimmed by 4 bases and J by 5 bases, leaving 12 bases between them. The time point here: newly diagnosed GD, antithyroid drugs for less than 3 months. After RNA was extracted from PBMCs, the TCR library was made from it. For TCR beta, libraries came from iRepertoire HTBI primers and Arm-PCR of CDR3 regions. TCRdb called the multiplex PCR reads again in MiXCR, with one record for every CDR3 protein. The top ten clones hold over 20% of a sample with roughly 220,000 distinct CDR3 sequences, about 16% of them seen once. This clonotype showed up many times. Its antigen is undetermined.

The chain combines TRBV12-3 or TRBV12-4 with TRBJ2-6; no clear D gene. Sample: peripheral blood mononuclear cells (PBMCs), taken at new diagnosis, from a patient treated with antithyroid drugs. The clonotype comes from a female donor with Graves disease. CDR3 nucleotides: TGTGCCAGCAGTTCCGACGGCAGCTGGGCCAACGTCCTGACTTTC. It codes for CASSSDGSWANVLTF.